One and the same sample provided the 6 T cell receptor beta chains below, sequenced in a study of technical replicates of blood from a few donors. Some clones are missing from TCRdb's copy, which holds only in-frame ones; the method was immunoSEQ multiplex PCR. The sample includes just over 55,000 clones, over 85% of them seen just once. The sample consisted of PBMCs. Receptors originate from a human donor in good health. Some clones in this sample may be carry-over from other donors' samples.

This clone was observed a handful of times. This chain links TRBV7-8 with TRBJ1-3; the D gene is possibly TRBD1 (5 bases). Deletions cut 7 bases from V and 1 base from J, with 11 bases between. The germline V gene has CDR1 SGHVS and CDR2 FQNEAQ. The CDR3 extends over 14 amino acids. In nucleotides, the CDR3 is TGTGCCAGCACAAGACGGGGGTCTGGAAACACCATATATTTT. Residues: CASTRRGSGNTIYF.

In DNA, the CDR3 is TGTGCCAGCAGCCTAACTAGCGGGGGGGGTAATGAGCAGTTCTTC. This translates into CASSLTSGGGNEQFF. The chain couples TRBV7-2 to TRBJ2-1, with 13 bases lining up with TRBD2. With 5 bases clipped from V and 7 bases from J, the junction kept 5 bases outside the gene matches. Germline values: CDR1 SGHTA, CDR2 FQGNSA. The CDR3 has 15 amino acids.

This clone was detected once. The chain combines TRBV5-1 with TRBJ1-1; D is perhaps TRBD1 (6 bases). CDR1 and CDR2 from the germline V gene are SGHRS and YFSETQ. V shed 4 bases and J shed 1 base, with 8 bases lying between them. CDR3 length: 13 residues. The CDR3 DNA reads TGCGCCAGCAGCCTGACAGGGAACACTGAAGCTTTCTTT. This sequence encodes CASSLTGNTEAFF.

This chain joins TRBV4-3 and TRBJ1-2; TRBD1 agrees at 7 bases. This CDR3 contains 15 residues. J was trimmed by 4 bases and V by 1 base; bases with no gene match: 6. Germline loops: CDR1 LGHNA, CDR2 YSLEER. In DNA form, the CDR3 reads TGCGCCAGCAGCCAAGTGTTGGCAGGGGGCTATGGCTACACCTTC. Translating it yields CASSQVLAGGYGYTF.

The chain joins TRBV5-6 to TRBJ2-3, with TRBD2 as a possible D gene (5 bases). The germline V gene encodes CDR1 SGHDT and CDR2 YYEEEE. The CDR3 loop spans 16 amino acids. The germline V and J ends were trimmed by 2 bases and 6 bases, with 19 bases remaining between them. The CDR3 reads CASSLTLASLRDTQYF. CDR3 coding DNA: TGTGCCAGCAGCTTAACCCTAGCAAGCCTTCGTGATACGCAGTATTTT.

This rearrangement joins TRBV2 to TRBJ1-2, with 9 nucleotides matching TRBD1. The length of the CDR3 is 13 residues. Trimming removed 6 bases from V and 8 bases from J; junction bases left unmatched: 7. CDR1 is SNHLY and CDR2 is FYNNEI in the germline V gene. The CDR3 sequence: CASSRDRENGYTF. The CDR3, as DNA: TGTGCCAGCAGCCGGGACAGGGAGAACGGCTACACCTTC.